This TCR beta chain was profiled in a study of shared clonotypes between healthy human individuals. Measured with immunoSEQ multiplex PCR; TCRdb has only the in-frame clones, and not every one. Of over a million clones in the sample, 96% were seen once. Germline V gives CDR1 MNHNY, CDR2 SVGAGI (reference sequence). Deletions cut 5 bases from V and 4 bases from J, with 9 bases between. The CDR3 is 12 amino acids. The sample comprised naive CD4+ T cells sorted from blood. Regarding subset: CD45RA+ positively selected. The rearrangement links TRBV6-6 to TRBJ2-7; D is undetermined. The source of this sequence is a man aged 30 to 39 in good health. CDR3 nucleotides: TGTGCCAGCAGTCAGCCCACTTACGAGCAGTACTTC. Translated, it gives CASSQPTYEQYF.